The sequence of this T cell receptor (beta chain) was determined in a study of response to subunit inactivated influenza vaccine. The study's findings and limits: That few new T cells are recruited by each seasonal influenza vaccination was the authors' suggestion.

One entry per CDR3 protein, called by TCRdb with MiXCR from the RT-PCR reads. The data contain a few hundred thousand distinct CDR3 sequences, about 7.2% of them singletons. This clonotype was counted only a few times. Its antigen is not known. The junction had 13 bases not matched to a gene; V was cut back by 2 bases and J by 9 bases. The germline gives CDR1 SGHRS, CDR2 YFSETQ. The CDR3 is 15 amino acids. Sequenced material: PBMCs from blood, taken 23 months after vaccination. The receptor was derived from a man between 50 and 69 years old who received an inactivated influenza vaccine. The chain carries TRBV5-1 and TRBJ1-2; 7 bases agree with TRBD1. This CDR3 reads CASSFVLGDSDRYTF. CDR3 bases: TGCGCCAGCAGCTTCGTCTTGGGGGACAGCGACCGCTACACCTTC.